The 30 T cell receptor beta chains presented below share a single source sample, sequenced in a study of long-term antiretroviral therapy in people with HIV. Version v3.0 of the immunoSEQ assay was performed at survey level. Libraries were prepared by immunoSEQ multiplex PCR; TCRdb keeps only in-frame clonotypes and omits some of them. In the table there are some 40,000 clones, 75% to 90% of which are singletons. Material: unsorted PBMCs, obtained 1.5 years after starting antiretroviral therapy. All receptors derive from a man younger than 35 with HIV.

The chain has TRBV27 and TRBJ2-2, with 12 bases lining up with TRBD2. Germline CDR1 MNHEY, CDR2 SMNVEV (reference sequence). CDR3 length: 19 residues. Unmatched junction bases numbered 14, after V lost 6 bases and J lost 3 bases. The CDR3 is CASRRPERLAGEYTGELFF. CDR3 coding DNA: TGTGCCAGCAGACGACCAGAGAGACTAGCGGGAGAGTACACCGGGGAGCTGTTTTTT.

The V gene is TRBV7-8, the J gene TRBJ2-2, with 7 bases that match TRBD1. This CDR3 comprises 14 residues. Germline loops: CDR1 SGHVS, CDR2 FQNEAQ. The junction had 4 bases not matched to a gene; V was cut back by 5 bases and J by 4 bases. The CDR3 nucleotides are TGTGCCAGCAGCAAGGACAGGTCCACCGGGGAGCTGTTTTTT. This gives the protein CASSKDRSTGELFF.

The J gene is TRBJ2-1, the V gene TRBV29-1, with D perhaps TRBD1 or TRBD2 (5 bases each). This CDR3 spans 9 amino acids. The V end was cut by 4 bases, the J end by 15 bases, with 10 bases between. Germline V gene lookup returns CDR1 SQVTM and CDR2 ANQGSEA. CDR3 nucleotides: TGCAGCGTTGCCGGGGCGGGGTTCTTC. Translated, it gives CSVAGAGFF.

This sequence joins TRBV29-1 and TRBJ2-5; D possibly corresponds to TRBD1 (5 bases). CDR3 length equals 11 residues. From germline, CDR1 is SQVTM and CDR2 ANQGSEA. Trimming cost V 5 bases and J 7 bases, with 11 bases left between them. CDR3 in DNA: TGCAGCGTTAAGGACATGGGGACCCAGTACTTC. Translating gives CSVKDMGTQYF. Complete variable domain (other parts from reference TRBV29-1 and TRBJ2-5): SAVISQKPSRDICQRGTSLTIQCQVDSQVTMMFWYRQQPGQSLTLIATANQGSEATYESGFVIDKFPISRPNLTFSTLTVSNMSPEDSSIYLCSVKDMGTQYFGPGTRLLVL.

The rearrangement joins TRBV29-1 to TRBJ2-7; weak D call: TRBD1 (5 bases). The CDR3 loop spans 12 amino acids. Germline CDR1 and CDR2: SQVTM and ANQGSEA. V lost 4 bases to trimming and J lost 5 bases, with 12 bases between them. CDR3 in amino acids: CSVAGFTHEQYF. The CDR3 nucleotides read TGCAGCGTTGCAGGGTTCACCCACGAGCAGTACTTC.

This clone showed up just once. The V gene is TRBV7-9, the J gene TRBJ2-7; 7 bases are a match to TRBD2. V dropped 5 bases and J dropped 4; count of bases not matched to a gene: 11. Germline V gives CDR1 SEHNR, CDR2 FQNEAQ (reference sequence). CDR3 length: 15 residues. CDR3 coding DNA: TGTGCCAGCAGCCCGACTAGCACCAAACCTTACGAGCAGTACTTC. It codes for CASSPTSTKPYEQYF. Full variable domain (rest looked up from reference TRBV7-9 and TRBJ2-7): DTGVSQNPRHKITKRGQNVTFRCDPISEHNRLYWYRQTLGQGPEFLTYFQNEAQLEKSRLLSDRFSAERPKGSFSTLEIQRTEQGDSAMYLCASSPTSTKPYEQYFGPGTRLTVT.

The chain carries TRBV5-1 and TRBJ1-1; no clear D. CDR1 and CDR2 from the germline V gene are SGHRS and YFSETQ. V was pared by 1 base and J by 0 bases, with 4 bases between. This CDR3 is built from 13 residues. CDR3 protein: CASSLMLNTEAFF. The DNA of the CDR3 is TGCGCCAGCAGCTTGATGTTGAACACTGAAGCTTTCTTT.

The chain links TRBV19 to TRBJ2-2, with D perhaps TRBD1 (7 bases). V gave up 4 bases and J gave up 6 bases, with 21 bases separating them. The CDR3 runs 17 residues. CDR1 LNHDA and CDR2 SQIVND come from the germline V gene (reference sequence). CDR3 amino acids: CASSRGAAGGIPGELFF. CDR3 sequence (DNA): TGTGCCAGTAGTAGGGGGGCGGCAGGGGGGATTCCCGGGGAGCTGTTTTTT.

This clone has only a few counts. V usage is TRBV10-3 and J usage is TRBJ2-7, with no clear D. Germline V gene lookup returns CDR1 ENHRY and CDR2 SYGVKD. V was shortened by 6 bases and J by 2 bases, with 11 bases between the two germline ends. There are 13 residues in the CDR3. The CDR3 sequence is CAIRPGTTYEQYF. CDR3 nucleotide sequence: TGTGCCATCAGGCCGGGTACTACCTACGAGCAGTACTTC.

This clone was counted between two and nine times. The identical CDR3 is also encoded by other nucleotide sequences in the sample. The rearrangement joins TRBV7-9 to TRBJ2-2; the match to TRBD1 covers 7 bases. Trimming at V came to 8 bases and at J to 0 bases, leaving 12 bases not matched to a gene. The CDR3 runs to 17 residues. CDR1 and CDR2 from the germline V gene are SEHNR and FQNEAQ (reference sequence). CDR3 residues: CASRLPGQTSNTGELFF. The CDR3 DNA is TGTGCCAGCCGACTACCGGGACAGACTTCGAACACCGGGGAGCTGTTTTTT.

The V call is TRBV28, the J call TRBJ1-5, with 12 bases matching TRBD1. The CDR3 length is 20 residues. J gave up 4 bases and V 1 base, and 14 bases lay outside the gene matches. Germline V gene lookup returns CDR1 MDHEN and CDR2 SYDVKM. The CDR3 region is CASSLYPSRDRGPDNQPQHF. The CDR3 nucleotides are TGTGCCAGCAGTTTATATCCCTCCCGGGACAGGGGGCCTGATAATCAGCCCCAGCATTTT.

The chain recombines TRBV27 with TRBJ1-2; 8 nucleotides align to TRBD1. V dropped 0 bases and J dropped 0; count of bases not matched to a gene: 3. The CDR3 has 16 amino acids. The V gene's germline CDR1 is MNHEY and CDR2 SMNVEV (reference sequence). CDR3 loop: CASSLSHRGSNYGYTF. The CDR3 DNA follows: TGTGCCAGCAGTTTATCGCACAGGGGGTCTAACTATGGCTACACCTTC.

The CDR3 region has the DNA TGTGCCAGCAGGTTTCAGAACACTGAAGCTTTCTTT. Amino acids: CASRFQNTEAFF. The chain employs TRBV5-5 and TRBJ1-1; D not resolved. Germline loops: CDR1 SGHKS, CDR2 YYEKEE (reference sequence). Trimming took off 5 bases at V and 1 base at J, with 6 bases between the two ends. This CDR3 has 12 residues.

This rearrangement joins TRBV5-4 to TRBJ2-1; tentative D call: TRBD2 (5 bases). The germline V and J ends were trimmed by 0 bases and 10 bases, with 11 bases remaining between them. Germline CDR1 reads SGHNT; CDR2 reads YYREEE (reference sequence). This CDR3 is 13 amino acids long. The CDR3 DNA reads as TGTGCCAGCAGCTTGGCCTCAGCGGAGGAGCAGTTCTTC. This gives the protein CASSLASAEEQFF.

This sequence joins TRBV5-1 and TRBJ1-2, with 12 bases fitting TRBD1. V lost 3 bases to trimming and J lost 8 bases; unmatched junction nucleotides: 5. The germline V gene has CDR1 SGHRS and CDR2 YFSETQ. The CDR3 sequence is 14 residues long. The CDR3, as DNA: TGCGCCAGCAGCTCGGGACAGGGGGCGAGAGGCTACACCTTC. Protein product: CASSSGQGARGYTF.

The rearrangement joins TRBV28 to TRBJ2-1; no reliable D call. Trimming removed 4 bases at V and 2 bases at J, with 15 bases between. Germline values: CDR1 MDHEN, CDR2 SYDVKM. This CDR3 comprises 16 residues. The CDR3 DNA reads TGTGCCAGCAGTTCCGGGTCAGCCCGGGCCTACAATGAGCAGTTCTTC. Translating gives CASSSGSARAYNEQFF.

This chain links TRBV6-5 with TRBJ1-2; 8 positions agree with TRBD1. CDR1 MNHEY and CDR2 SVGAGI come from the germline V gene. The V gene end was trimmed by 6 bases and the J gene end by 7 bases; junction bases not matched to a gene: 10. The CDR3 extends over 14 amino acids. CDR3 in amino acids: CASSRQGPLGGYTF. For the CDR3, the DNA is TGTGCCAGCAGCCGACAGGGGCCCCTGGGTGGCTACACCTTC.

J is TRBJ2-7 and V is TRBV5-6; no firm D call. The ends were cut back, 1 base at V and 2 bases at J, with 7 bases in the middle. This CDR3 has 13 residues. CDR1 and CDR2 from the germline V gene are SGHDT and YYEEEE. Written as DNA, the CDR3 is TGTGCCAGCAGCTTGCCGTCGACCTACGAGCAGTACTTC. This sequence encodes CASSLPSTYEQYF.

The rearrangement links TRBV5-1 to TRBJ1-2; 7 bases are shared with TRBD1. J lost 7 bases, V lost 1 base, and 13 bases had no gene match. This CDR3 contains 16 residues. Germline values: CDR1 SGHRS, CDR2 YFSETQ. Written as DNA, the CDR3 is TGCGCCAGCAGCTTGTCGTCAGGTGGGACAGTCCTTGGCTACACCTTC. Residues: CASSLSSGGTVLGYTF.

The chain recombines TRBV5-1 with TRBJ2-3; D is unclear. CDR1 is SGHRS and CDR2 is YFSETQ in the germline V gene. The CDR3 is 17 amino acids. Trimming left V 0 bases short and J 0 bases short, with 14 bases between. CDR3 DNA: TGCGCCAGCAGCTTGGCGGTTGTGGTAGGGAGCACAGATACGCAGTATTTT. Translating gives CASSLAVVVGSTDTQYF.

The chain joins TRBV5-8 to TRBJ2-1; 7 nucleotides line up with TRBD1. With V trimmed by 3 bases and J by 5 bases, 5 bases remained unmatched. Germline V gene lookup returns CDR1 SGHTS and CDR2 YDEGEE. This CDR3 has 14 amino acids. The CDR3 DNA reads as TGTGCCAGCAGCTCTGGGACAGTAGACAATGAGCAGTTCTTC. This gives the protein CASSSGTVDNEQFF.

The rearrangement links TRBV7-8 to TRBJ2-7, with D perhaps matching TRBD1 (6 bases). Per germline, CDR1 SGHVS and CDR2 FQNEAQ. The ends were cut back, 3 bases at V and 2 bases at J, with 8 bases in the middle. The CDR3 is 13 amino acids. The CDR3 spells CASSFNRAYEQYF. In nucleotides, the CDR3 is TGTGCCAGCAGCTTCAACAGGGCCTACGAGCAGTACTTC.

This clone has only a few counts. The chain couples TRBV11-2 to TRBJ1-2; no clear D. This CDR3 is built from 13 residues. Between the trimmed V and J ends, which lost 3 bases and 1 base, there was a span of 6 bases. Germline CDR1 is SGHAT and CDR2 is FQNNGV. The CDR3 reads CASSFVINYGYTF. DNA of the CDR3: TGTGCCAGCAGCTTCGTGATTAACTATGGCTACACCTTC.

This clone showed up just a few times. The genes are TRBV7-8 and TRBJ2-1, with TRBD1 matching over 8 bases. The CDR3 is 14 amino acids. The ends lost 5 bases at V and 7 bases at J; junction bases unmatched: 7. Germline lookup yields CDR1 SGHVS and CDR2 FQNEAQ. The CDR3 sequence is CASSEGQGANEQFF. CDR3 sequence (DNA): TGTGCCAGCAGCGAAGGACAGGGCGCGAATGAGCAGTTCTTC.

In its sample, this clone was seen a few times. The chain links TRBV28 to TRBJ1-2, with D possibly matching TRBD1 (6 bases). Germline V gives CDR1 MDHEN, CDR2 SYDVKM. V gave up 6 bases and J gave up 4 bases, with 12 bases separating them. The CDR3 consists of 13 residues. The CDR3 DNA reads TGTGCCAGCAGGCCGGACAGCATCTATGGCTACACCTTC. It yields the protein CASRPDSIYGYTF.

A few counts support this clone. This chain joins TRBV2 and TRBJ1-5; no clear D. The CDR3 is 14 residues long. Trimming pared 8 bases from V and 0 bases from J, leaving 11 bases between. Germline CDR1 SNHLY, CDR2 FYNNEI. CDR3 DNA: TGTGCCAGCCAAGTTGATAATAGCAATCAGCCCCAGCATTTT. This codes for CASQVDNSNQPQHF. The full variable domain, with the rest looked up from reference TRBV2 and TRBJ1-5, is EPEVTQTPSHQVTQMGQEVILRCVPISNHLYFYWYRQILGQKVEFLVSFYNNEISEKSEIFDDQFSVERPDGSNFTLKIRSTKLEDSAMYFCASQVDNSNQPQHFGDGTRLSIL.

The chain combines TRBV11-2 with TRBJ2-7; D unresolved. CDR3 size: 13 residues. V dropped 8 bases and J dropped 2 bases, with 13 bases sitting between them. CDR1 SGHAT and CDR2 FQNNGV come from the germline V gene. The CDR3: CASHHWTPYEQYF. DNA of the CDR3: TGTGCCAGCCACCATTGGACCCCCTACGAGCAGTACTTC.

This chain links TRBV6-1 with TRBJ1-1; D not resolved. CDR1 and CDR2 from the germline V gene are MNHNS and SASEGT. The CDR3 is 14 amino acids. Trimming stripped 2 bases from V and 1 base from J, with 8 bases between. This CDR3 reads CASSENAGNTEAFF. The CDR3 nucleotides read TGTGCCAGCAGTGAAAACGCGGGGAACACTGAAGCTTTCTTT.

The chain combines TRBV28 with TRBJ2-1; 10 positions agree with TRBD1. This CDR3 has 20 residues. Germline V lookup: CDR1 MDHEN, CDR2 SYDVKM. J gave up 0 bases and V 4 bases, and 15 bases lay outside the gene matches. In nucleotides, the CDR3 is TGTGCCAGCAGTTACTGGACAGGGGGATCCGGGACTTCCTCCTACAATGAGCAGTTCTTC. Translating it yields CASSYWTGGSGTSSYNEQFF.

This clone has a handful of counts. The rearrangement joins TRBV25-1 to TRBJ1-2; TRBD1 matches 7 bases. The germline V gene encodes CDR1 MGHDK and CDR2 SYGVNS. The CDR3 runs 14 residues. J lost 5 bases, V lost 7 bases, and 10 bases had no gene match. The CDR3 nucleotides read TGTGCCAGCACCCCAAGGACAGGTTCTTATGGCTACACCTTC. It specifies CASTPRTGSYGYTF.